This TCR beta chain originates from a study of TET2 disruption in CD19-targeted CAR T cells. Treatment given: autologous CTL019 cells: CD19 CAR with 4-1BB and CD3 zeta domains. The CD19 CAR carried TCR zeta and 4-1BB signaling domains. T cells for CTL019 manufacturing were collected from peripheral blood by leukapheresis. Assay: immunoSEQ multiplex PCR; the TCRdb copy retains only in-frame clones and omits some. The table for this sample gives tens of thousands of clones. Remarks on this clone: Its specificity is not known.

The clonotype originates from an older man with chronic lymphocytic leukemia. The sequenced sample was CD8- CAR+ T cells sorted from cultured blood T cells, obtained for CD19 CAR T cell therapy. Subset described: CD8-negative CAR-positive T cells from the infusion product.

The CDR3 reads CASSFGGTSGGEDTQYF. Incomplete CDR3 DNA: TGCGCCAGCAGCTTTGGGGGAACTAGCGGGGGAGAGGATACG. The gene calls are TRBV5-1 and TRBJ2-3; TRBD2 matches 11 bases. From the germline J gene comes the end of the CDR3, since the read stops 3 residues before it. Germline V gene lookup returns CDR1 SGHRS and CDR2 YFSETQ. V dropped 2 bases and J dropped 6; count of bases not matched to a gene: 11. This CDR3 region has 17 residues.